The present entry profiles one T cell receptor beta chain with its context. Its antigen is not known. This specimen includes other DNA sequences encoding the same CDR3. Assay: immunoSEQ multiplex PCR; the TCRdb copy retains only in-frame clones and omits some. The sample holds about 160,000 clones; 90% are singletons and the top ten take approximately 1.4%. The source of the sample is a study of T cell responses to AZD1222 COVID-19 vaccine. Across the whole study: Pooled in the analysis were second doses at about 4 or about 12 weeks. Study-level findings and limits: Clonal diversity may have been underestimated, and the donors were mostly white British, with more females than males. Repertoires in all cases were sampled only once the peak T cell response had passed.

The CDR3 is 14 residues long. Germline CDR1 SGHAT, CDR2 FQNNGV. V lost 1 base to trimming and J lost 0 bases, with 7 bases between them. The source was peripheral blood, collected on day 0 of AZD1222 vaccination. V usage is TRBV11-2 and J usage is TRBJ2-7, with D hard to call. The sequence was obtained from an adult in good health. CDR3 coding DNA: TGTGCCAGCAGCTTAGGTCACAGCTCCTACGAGCAGTACTTC. It translates to CASSLGHSSYEQYF.